The clone carrying this T cell receptor beta chain was seen ten or more times. Its specificity is unknown. This entry is derived from a study of T cells in Graves' hyperthyroidism and ophthalmopathy. Background on the study: Peripheral blood was secured at the point of initial diagnosis, before any treatment.

Hyperthyroidism was newly diagnosed in patients aged 18 to 65 (duration under 2 months). About 10 ml fresh peripheral blood yielded the PBMCs. V was shortened by 5 bases and J by 2 bases, with 13 bases between the two germline ends. Germline CDR1 is SGHAT and CDR2 is FQNNGV. CDR3 length: 14 amino acids. Amplification of TCR beta CDR3 regions used RNA as the template. Primed by the HTBI set, a first-round RT-PCR was run on the TCR CDR3. MiXCR, applied by TCRdb to the multiplex PCR reads, yields one record per CDR3 protein. The table lists 300,000 to 400,000 distinct CDR3 sequences, over 15% of them singletons, with 45% to 50% in the top ten. Study results and caveats: In the blood, most expanded thyroid clonotypes above 0.001 appeared as well.

The TCR sequence derives from a woman in her forties or fifties with Graves' hyperthyroidism. The sample comprised blood. This rearrangement joins TRBV11-2 to TRBJ2-7; TRBD2 is a possible D gene (6 bases). The CDR3 bases are TGTGCCAGCAGCGCCGTCGGGGGACCCTACGAGCAGTACGTC. This encodes CASSAVGGPYEQYV.